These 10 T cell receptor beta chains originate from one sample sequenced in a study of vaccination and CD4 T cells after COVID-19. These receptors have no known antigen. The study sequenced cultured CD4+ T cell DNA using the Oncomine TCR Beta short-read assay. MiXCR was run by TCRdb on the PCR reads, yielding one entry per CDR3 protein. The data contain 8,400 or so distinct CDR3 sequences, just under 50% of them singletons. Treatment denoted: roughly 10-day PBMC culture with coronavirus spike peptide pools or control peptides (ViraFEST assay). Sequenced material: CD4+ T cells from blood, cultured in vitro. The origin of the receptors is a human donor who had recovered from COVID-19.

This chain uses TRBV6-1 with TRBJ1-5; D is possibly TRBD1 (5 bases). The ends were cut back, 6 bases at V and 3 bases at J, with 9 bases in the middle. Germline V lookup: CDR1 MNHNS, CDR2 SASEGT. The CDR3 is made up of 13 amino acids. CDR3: CASRGHLNQPQHF. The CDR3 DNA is TGTGCCAGCAGAGGACACCTCAATCAGCCCCAGCATTTT.

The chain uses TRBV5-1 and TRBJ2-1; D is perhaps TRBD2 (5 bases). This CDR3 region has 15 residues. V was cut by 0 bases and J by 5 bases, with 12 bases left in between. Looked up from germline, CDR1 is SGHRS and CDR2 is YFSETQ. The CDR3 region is CASSLELAVNNEQFF. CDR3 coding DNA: TGCGCCAGCAGCTTGGAGCTAGCCGTTAACAATGAGCAGTTCTTC.

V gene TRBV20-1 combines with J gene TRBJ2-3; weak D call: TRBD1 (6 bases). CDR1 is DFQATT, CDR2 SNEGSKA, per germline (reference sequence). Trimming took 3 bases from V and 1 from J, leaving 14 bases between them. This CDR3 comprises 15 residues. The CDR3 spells CSASVGAGGTDTQYF. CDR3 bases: TGCAGTGCTAGCGTGGGGGCTGGGGGCACAGATACGCAGTATTTT.

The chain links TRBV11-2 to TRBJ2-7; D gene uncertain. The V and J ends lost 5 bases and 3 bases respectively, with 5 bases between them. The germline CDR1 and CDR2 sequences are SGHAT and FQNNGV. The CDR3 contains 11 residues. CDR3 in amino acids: CASSLYYEQYF. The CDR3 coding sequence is TGTGCCAGCAGCCTTTACTACGAGCAGTACTTC.

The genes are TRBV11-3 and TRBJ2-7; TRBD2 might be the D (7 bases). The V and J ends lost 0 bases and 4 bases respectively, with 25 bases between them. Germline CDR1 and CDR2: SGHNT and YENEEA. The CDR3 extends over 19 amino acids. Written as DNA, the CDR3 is TGTGCCAGCAGCTTAGATTTGCCGCTCGGCCCGGGGGGCGGTTACGAGCAGTACTTC. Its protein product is CASSLDLPLGPGGGYEQYF.

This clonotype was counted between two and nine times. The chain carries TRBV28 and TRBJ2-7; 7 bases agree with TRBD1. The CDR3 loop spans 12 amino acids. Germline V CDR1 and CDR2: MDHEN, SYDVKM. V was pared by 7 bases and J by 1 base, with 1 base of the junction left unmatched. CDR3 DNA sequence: TGTGCCAGCAAGGGACAGTCCTACGAGCAGTACTTC. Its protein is CASKGQSYEQYF.

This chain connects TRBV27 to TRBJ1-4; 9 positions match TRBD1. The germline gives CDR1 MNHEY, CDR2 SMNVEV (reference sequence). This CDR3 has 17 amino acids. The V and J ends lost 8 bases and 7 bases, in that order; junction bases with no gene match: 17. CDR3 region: CASGARRQGVKGEKLFF. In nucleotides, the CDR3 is TGTGCCAGCGGGGCTCGGAGACAGGGGGTAAAGGGTGAAAAACTGTTTTTT.

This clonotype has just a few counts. The CDR3 sequence is CASSLYTRTGEGYTF. The CDR3 DNA reads TGTGCCAGCAGCTTATATACGCGGACAGGGGAAGGCTACACCTTC. The chain uses TRBV7-2 and TRBJ1-2; TRBD1 agrees at 9 bases. The V segment lost 2 bases and the J segment 8 bases; nucleotides outside the gene matches: 9. The CDR3 totals 15 residues. CDR1 and CDR2 (germline): SGHTA, FQGNSA.

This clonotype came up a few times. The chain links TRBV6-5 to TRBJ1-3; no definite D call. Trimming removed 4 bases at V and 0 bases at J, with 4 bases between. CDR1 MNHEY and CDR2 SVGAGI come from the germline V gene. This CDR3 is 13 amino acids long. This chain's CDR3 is CASSSVSGNTIYF. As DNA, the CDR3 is TGTGCCAGCAGTTCAGTCTCTGGAAACACCATATATTTT.

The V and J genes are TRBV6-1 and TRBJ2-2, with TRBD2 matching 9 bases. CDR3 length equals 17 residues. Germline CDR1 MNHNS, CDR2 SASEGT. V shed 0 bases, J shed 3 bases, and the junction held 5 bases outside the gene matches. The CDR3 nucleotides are TGTGCCAGCAGTGAAGCGTCCAGCGGGGGGCACACCGGGGAGCTGTTTTTT. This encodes CASSEASSGGHTGELFF.